This TCR beta chain was retrieved from a study of cytomegalovirus exposure and HLA in healthy donors. Regarding the study as a whole: The listing of 150 to 200 TCR beta chains classed them as cytomegalovirus-associated. In vitro confirmation showed a few CMV-associated chains to be CMV antigen specific. TCR clusters originating in the first cohort tended to co-occur in the 120 validation repertoires, according to a later analysis.

The protocol was immunoSEQ multiplex PCR, while the TCRdb copy is restricted to in-frame clones and leaves out a portion. The sample includes tens of thousands of clones, approximately 95% of them seen just once. CDR3 size: 16 residues. Germline lookup yields CDR1 LNHNV and CDR2 YYDKDF (reference sequence). Trimming at V came to 8 bases and at J to 6 bases, leaving 12 bases not matched to a gene. This clone was counted once. The antigen remains undetermined. The genes are TRBV15 and TRBJ2-2; TRBD1 matches at 10 bases. This TCR derives from a man between 18 and 35 years old in good health and CMV-seronegative. Sequencing was carried out using PBMCs. CDR3 sequence (DNA): TGTGCCACCTGTAGCGGTCCGGGACAGGGGTCCGGGGAGCTGTTTTTT. It encodes CATCSGPGQGSGELFF.